Below, 4 T cell receptor beta chains from the same sample are listed, as sequenced in a study of cytomegalovirus exposure and HLA in healthy donors. It was with 60 Vbeta and 13 Jbeta primers that the PCR ran. Assay: immunoSEQ multiplex PCR; the TCRdb copy retains only in-frame clones and omits some. The table includes approximately 140,000 clones, more than 60% detected once. The sample comprised PBMCs. Every receptor here comes from a woman aged 40 to 50 in good health and CMV-seronegative.

To note about this clone: An end of the junction does not agree with germline; a read error may underlie this. This rearrangement joins TRBV5-1 to TRBJ2-3, with 7 bases that match TRBD2. Germline values: CDR1 SGHRS, CDR2 YFSETQ. This CDR3 has 13 residues. In nucleotides, the CDR3 is TGCGCCAGCAGCTCGACTAGCAGGGATATGCAGTATTTT. Amino acids: CASSSTSRDMQYF. The full variable domain, completed using reference TRBV5-1 and TRBJ2-3, is KAGVTQTPRYLIKTRGQQVTLSCSPISGHRSVSWYQQTPGQGLQFLFEYFSETQRNKGNFPGRFSGRQFSNSRSEMNVSTLELGDSALYLCASSSTSRDMQYFGPGTRLTVL.

V gene TRBV2 combines with J gene TRBJ2-1; D may be TRBD2 (5 bases). Trimming removed 6 bases from V and 4 bases from J, with 16 bases in between. This CDR3 spans 15 amino acids. Germline V CDR1 and CDR2: SNHLY, FYNNEI. The CDR3 protein is CASSYPSTPYNEQFF. CDR3 in DNA: TGTGCCAGCAGCTACCCTAGCACACCATACAATGAGCAGTTCTTC.

This clone was detected only once. The V gene is TRBV19, the J gene TRBJ2-7; 14 bases are shared with TRBD2. The CDR3 runs 16 residues. CDR1 and CDR2 (germline): LNHDA, SQIVND (reference sequence). V shed 5 bases, J shed 7 bases, and the junction held 10 bases outside the gene matches. The CDR3: CASSGQGLAGVNEQYF. For the CDR3, the DNA is TGTGCCAGTAGTGGACAGGGACTAGCGGGAGTCAATGAGCAGTACTTC.

Turning to this clone: The same CDR3 can be traced to other DNA sequences in this sample. The chain uses TRBV4-1 and TRBJ2-7; D call uncertain. Germline-derived CDR1 and CDR2 are MGHRA and YSYEKL. The CDR3 totals 16 residues. V shed 0 bases and J shed 2 bases, with 14 bases lying between them. The CDR3 reads CASSQDKEKTAYEQYF. The DNA for the CDR3 is TGCGCCAGCAGCCAAGACAAGGAGAAGACGGCCTACGAGCAGTACTTC.